Listed below are T cell receptor beta chains from one sample, sequenced in a study of glioma-infiltrating T cells after dendritic cell vaccination. Assay used: immunoSEQ multiplex PCR; TCRdb lists only in-frame clones, some missing. The profile shows about 94,000 clones, approximately 80% of them singletons. The sequences come from blood, collected after dendritic cell vaccination. Source of these receptors: a human donor with glioblastoma. Both conserved end residues are part of each CDR3. Each record gives: V gene, J gene, clone size, D gene, CDR3 DNA, CDR3 protein. D genes are given only for firm matches. A row's size may be missing; if present it is once, few, many or a size class.

TRBV30	TRBJ2-5	-	TRBD2	TGTGCCTGGACTAGCGGGGGGGCGGGAGAGACCCAGTACTTC	CAWTSGGAGETQYF
TRBV20-1	TRBJ2-1	-	-	TGCAGTGCTAGGTTTTTAGATGAGCAGTTCTTC	CSARFLDEQFF
TRBV7-9	TRBJ1-4	-	-	TGTGCCAGCAGCTATAGACAGGCCCTTAATGAAAAACTGTTTTTT	CASSYRQALNEKLFF
TRBV5-1	TRBJ1-6	-	-	TGCGCCAGCAGCTTGGACAGAGACGATTCACCCCTCCACTTT	CASSLDRDDSPLHF
TRBV7-9	TRBJ2-7	-	-	TGTGCCAGCAGCTCCTATTCCCCCCTGACACAGCAGTACTTC	CASSSYSPLTQQYF
TRBV30	TRBJ2-7	-	-	TGTGCCTGGAGTAATGGGAGGTCCTACGAGCAGTACTTC	CAWSNGRSYEQYF
TRBV27	TRBJ1-1	-	-	TGTGCCAGCAGTCAGGCAGGTAACACTGAAGCTTTCTTT	CASSQAGNTEAFF
TRBV28	TRBJ2-7	-	TRBD2	TGTGCCAGCAGTCCCTCGGGTAGCGGGAGAAATTCCTACGAGCAGTACTTC	CASSPSGSGRNSYEQYF
TRBV2	TRBJ2-1	-	-	TGTGCCAGCAGTCGTAGAAACAGGGACGCGCCCTACAATGAGCAGTTCTTC	CASSRRNRDAPYNEQFF
TRBV29-1	TRBJ1-2	few	-	TGCAGCGTTGAAGGGCCGTCTAACTATGGCTACACCTTC	CSVEGPSNYGYTF